This T cell receptor (beta chain) was observed in a study of blood T cell repertoires in COVID-19. The germline V gene encodes CDR1 SGHTA and CDR2 FQGTGA. Trimming pared 4 bases from V and 3 bases from J, leaving 15 bases between. This CDR3 contains 15 residues. The repertoire was sequenced with immunoSEQ multiplex PCR; TCRdb's copy has only in-frame clones and lacks some. The sample lists 110,000 or so clones; roughly 85% were seen once. Sequencing was performed on peripheral blood. The sequence derives from a human donor in a cohort sampled during active COVID-19. This chain joins TRBV7-3 and TRBJ2-5; D may be TRBD1 (7 bases). CDR3 loop: CASSSTGRIKETQYF. The DNA for the CDR3 is TGTGCCAGCAGCTCGACAGGGAGGATCAAAGAGACCCAGTACTTC. Drawing the rest from reference TRBV7-3 and TRBJ2-5, the complete variable domain is GAGVSQTPSNKVTEKGKYVELRCDPISGHTALYWYRQSLGQGPEFLIYFQGTGAADDSGLPNDRFFAVRPEGSVSTLKIQRTERGDSAVYLCASSSTGRIKETQYFGPGTRLLVL.